This TCR beta chain was found in a study of blood T cell repertoires in COVID-19. Looking at the study overall: Spain, Italy and the United States supplied samples that represented acute and convalescent COVID-19. The analysed material was cDNA or gDNA that came from T cells, B-cell-depleted T cells, or PBMCs.

Original data processing: Cell counts per sample came from amplifying reference gene primers. Sequenced by immunoSEQ multiplex PCR; TCRdb stores in-frame clones only, minus some. That table furnishes V, J and clone size, whereas the DNA furnished D and trimming. Seen here are some 100,000 clones, around 88% observed once, and the top ten hold about 5.3%. The germline CDR1 and CDR2 sequences are MDHEN and SYDVKM. The CDR3 has 14 residues. V lost 5 bases, J lost 0 bases, and 8 bases lay in between. The TCR sequence derives from a human donor in a cohort sampled during active COVID-19. Input material: peripheral blood. This chain connects TRBV28 to TRBJ1-5; D unclear. The CDR3 loop is CASSPVNSNQPQHF. Here the CDR3 DNA reads TGTGCCAGCAGTCCGGTGAATAGCAATCAGCCCCAGCATTTT. The whole variable domain, remainder taken from reference TRBV28 and TRBJ1-5, is DVKVTQSSRYLVKRTGEKVFLECVQDMDHENMFWYRQDPGLGLRLIYFSYDVKMKEKGDIPEGYSVSREKKERFSLILESASTNQTSMYLCASSPVNSNQPQHFGDGTRLSIL.